The 27 T cell receptor beta chains presented below share a single source sample, sequenced in a study of cytomegalovirus exposure and HLA in healthy donors. PCR employed 60 Vbeta and 13 Jbeta primers. The table came from immunoSEQ multiplex PCR; TCRdb's copy has only in-frame clones and leaves some out. The table includes 85,000 to 100,000 clones, around four fifths detected once. The sample consisted of PBMCs. The receptors were gathered from a man in his fifties or sixties in good health and CMV-seropositive.

The rearrangement links TRBV18 to TRBJ1-6, with 7 bases matching TRBD1. CDR3 size: 15 residues. The germline V gene encodes CDR1 KGHSH and CDR2 LQKENI. J lost 8 bases, V lost 3 bases, and 7 bases had no gene match. This CDR3 reads CASSPGTGTDSPLHF. In DNA, the CDR3 is TGTGCCAGCTCACCGGGAACAGGGACAGATTCACCCCTCCACTTT.

This sequence joins TRBV5-8 and TRBJ2-7; no clear D. V lost 4 bases, J lost 5 bases, and 13 bases lay in between. This CDR3 has 13 amino acids. The germline V gene has CDR1 SGHTS and CDR2 YDEGEE. This chain's CDR3 is CASSRQARDEQYF. The CDR3 DNA reads as TGTGCCAGCAGCCGTCAAGCTCGCGACGAGCAGTACTTC.

V usage is TRBV4-3 and J usage is TRBJ1-6; D gene ambiguous. The CDR3 totals 16 residues. The V and J ends lost 0 bases and 6 bases respectively, with 12 bases between them. The germline V gene encodes CDR1 LGHNA and CDR2 YSLEER. This CDR3 reads CASSQEVGKGNSPLHF. CDR3 in DNA: TGCGCCAGCAGCCAAGAGGTCGGGAAAGGTAATTCACCCCTCCACTTT.

The rearrangement joins TRBV7-2 to TRBJ1-1; weak D call: TRBD1 (5 bases). The CDR3 contains 14 residues. The germline gives CDR1 SGHTA, CDR2 FQGNSA. Trimming removed 2 bases at V and 4 bases at J, with 11 bases between. CDR3 coding DNA: TGTGCCAGCAGCTTAAACCAGGGTATCACTGAAGCTTTCTTT. It is translated as CASSLNQGITEAFF.

V is TRBV28 and J is TRBJ1-6, with D possibly matching TRBD1 (5 bases). The length of the CDR3 is 15 residues. The V gene lost 3 bases and the J gene lost 1 base, with 7 bases spanning the gap. Germline CDR1 is MDHEN and CDR2 is SYDVKM. CDR3 protein: CASSLGGSYNSPLHF. CDR3 nucleotide sequence: TGTGCCAGCAGTTTGGGGGGATCCTATAATTCACCCCTCCACTTT. Complete variable domain (other parts from reference TRBV28 and TRBJ1-6): DVKVTQSSRYLVKRTGEKVFLECVQDMDHENMFWYRQDPGLGLRLIYFSYDVKMKEKGDIPEGYSVSREKKERFSLILESASTNQTSMYLCASSLGGSYNSPLHFGNGTRLTVT.

This clone was seen a few times. The chain links TRBV9 to TRBJ1-1; no definite D call. V lost 4 bases and J 4 bases, leaving 11 bases between the germline ends. The CDR3 has 13 residues. Germline lookup yields CDR1 SGDLS and CDR2 YYNGEE. The CDR3 DNA reads TGTGCCAGCAGCCCCAACACGGGCACTGAAGCTTTCTTT. Protein sequence: CASSPNTGTEAFF. Full variable domain (rest looked up from reference TRBV9 and TRBJ1-1): DSGVTQTPKHLITATGQRVTLRCSPRSGDLSVYWYQQSLDQGLQFLIQYYNGEERAKGNILERFSAQQFPDLHSELNLSSLELGDSALYFCASSPNTGTEAFFGQGTRLTVV.

This chain links TRBV2 with TRBJ1-6, with 11 bases identical to TRBD1. Looked up from germline, CDR1 is SNHLY and CDR2 is FYNNEI. The CDR3 extends over 15 amino acids. V dropped 6 bases and J dropped 6; count of bases not matched to a gene: 4. The CDR3 sequence is CASRLGQGANSPLHF. CDR3 sequence (DNA): TGTGCCAGCAGACTAGGACAGGGGGCTAATTCACCCCTCCACTTT.

The J gene is TRBJ1-2, the V gene TRBV29-1; weak D call: TRBD1 (5 bases). The CDR3 extends over 12 amino acids. The V and J ends lost 2 bases and 8 bases respectively, with 12 bases between them. Germline CDR1 and CDR2: SQVTM and ANQGSEA. CDR3 in DNA: TGCAGCGTTGAAATACAGGAGGGAGGCTACACCTTC. Its protein product is CSVEIQEGGYTF.

This clone has only a few counts. The V gene is TRBV7-3, the J gene TRBJ2-3; 9 bases are shared with TRBD2. The V gene end was trimmed by 2 bases and the J gene end by 2 bases; junction bases not matched to a gene: 8. The CDR3 is made up of 17 amino acids. Germline lookup yields CDR1 SGHTA and CDR2 FQGTGA. The CDR3 bases are TGTGCCAGCAGCTTAGCGGGGGGGCTAGAGGCCACAGATACGCAGTATTTT. It yields the protein CASSLAGGLEATDTQYF.

This chain connects TRBV12-5 to TRBJ1-2; the match to TRBD1 covers 7 bases. The CDR3 consists of 14 residues. The V gene's germline CDR1 is LGHNT and CDR2 FRNRAP. V was clipped by 2 bases and J by 8 bases; unmatched bases: 8. This CDR3 reads CASGLSDRVAGYTF. In nucleotides, the CDR3 is TGTGCTAGTGGTTTGAGCGACAGGGTCGCCGGCTACACCTTC.

The rearrangement uses TRBV19 and TRBJ1-4; D might be TRBD1 (5 bases). The germline V gene has CDR1 LNHDA and CDR2 SQIVND (reference sequence). Trimming removed 5 bases from V and 3 bases from J, with 13 bases in between. The length of the CDR3 is 15 residues. CDR3 amino acids: CASSASRQSNEKLFF. The CDR3 DNA reads as TGTGCCAGTAGTGCCTCCCGACAGTCTAATGAAAAACTGTTTTTT.

The chain combines TRBV7-8 with TRBJ2-2; no reliable D call. Germline V lookup: CDR1 SGHVS, CDR2 FQNEAQ. V was clipped by 2 bases and J by 0 bases, with 4 bases between them. The length of the CDR3 is 14 residues. Written as DNA, the CDR3 is TGTGCCAGCAGCTTATACTCGAACACCGGGGAGCTGTTTTTT. This codes for CASSLYSNTGELFF.

The chain uses TRBV19 and TRBJ2-7; D is perhaps TRBD1 (6 bases). Germline V CDR1 and CDR2: LNHDA, SQIVND (reference sequence). The CDR3 is 14 amino acids. Between the trimmed V and J ends, which lost 4 bases and 2 bases, there was a span of 12 bases. This chain's CDR3 is CASSSRDTAYEQYF. The DNA of the CDR3 is TGTGCCAGTAGTAGCCGGGACACCGCCTACGAGCAGTACTTC. Full variable domain (rest looked up from reference TRBV19 and TRBJ2-7): DGGITQSPKYLFRKEGQNVTLSCEQNLNHDAMYWYRQDPGQGLRLIYYSQIVNDFQKGDIAEGYSVSREKKESFPLTVTSAQKNPTAFYLCASSSRDTAYEQYFGPGTRLTVT.

This clone occurred a few times. The genes are TRBV6-1 and TRBJ1-5; D unclear. Trimming cost V 8 bases and J 1 base, with 6 bases left between them. This CDR3 contains 12 residues. Per germline, CDR1 MNHNS and CDR2 SASEGT. CDR3: CASWASNQPQHF. CDR3 bases: TGTGCCAGCTGGGCGAGCAATCAGCCCCAGCATTTT.

The chain carries TRBV4-3 and TRBJ2-7; the match to TRBD1 covers 12 bases. Trimming at V came to 0 bases and at J to 2 bases, leaving 2 bases not matched to a gene. Germline assignment: CDR1 LGHNA and CDR2 YSLEER. The CDR3 covers 16 residues. The DNA of the CDR3 is TGCGCCAGCAGCCAAGAGGGACAGGGGGCCACCTACGAGCAGTACTTC. Translation: CASSQEGQGATYEQYF.

The chain is built from TRBV2 and TRBJ1-2; 12 bases are shared with TRBD1. The junction had 8 bases not matched to a gene; V was cut back by 7 bases and J by 8 bases. Germline V gives CDR1 SNHLY, CDR2 FYNNEI. This CDR3 is built from 14 residues. The CDR3 reads CASTIGTGGLGYTF. Written as DNA, the CDR3 is TGTGCCAGCACGATCGGGACAGGGGGCCTGGGCTACACCTTC.

The chain recombines TRBV29-1 with TRBJ2-2, with D hard to call. V shed 2 bases and J shed 6 bases, with 7 bases lying between them. The CDR3 length is 12 residues. CDR1 SQVTM and CDR2 ANQGSEA come from the germline V gene. The CDR3 sequence is CSVEPPAGELFF. Written as DNA, the CDR3 is TGCAGCGTTGAACCCCCCGCCGGGGAGCTGTTTTTT.

The gene calls are TRBV13 and TRBJ2-7, with TRBD2 identical over 8 bases. The CDR3 runs 14 residues. Germline trimming cut 6 bases from V and 3 bases from J; bases unmatched to any gene: 7. CDR1 and CDR2 from the germline V gene are PRHDT and FYEKMQ (reference sequence). The CDR3 DNA follows: TGTGCCAGCAGTTTGACGCGGGGGGTCTACGAGCAGTACTTC. As protein: CASSLTRGVYEQYF.

This chain joins TRBV5-1 and TRBJ1-1; D may be TRBD1 (6 bases). Germline V lookup: CDR1 SGHRS, CDR2 YFSETQ. The CDR3 loop spans 13 amino acids. The V gene lost 4 bases and the J gene lost 8 bases, with 15 bases spanning the gap. Here the CDR3 reads CASSPDHTGEAFF. CDR3 DNA: TGCGCCAGCAGCCCGGACCACACAGGGGAAGCTTTCTTT.

This chain connects TRBV18 to TRBJ1-1; 10 bases match TRBD1. CDR3 size: 14 residues. The ends lost 3 bases at V and 4 bases at J; junction bases unmatched: 2. Germline V gene data show CDR1 as KGHSH and CDR2 as LQKENI. This CDR3 reads CASSPGTGVTEAFF. The CDR3 DNA is TGTGCCAGCTCACCTGGGACAGGGGTCACTGAAGCTTTCTTT.

This clone appeared once. The chain combines TRBV19 with TRBJ2-1, with 9 positions matching TRBD2. Germline trimming cut 7 bases from V and 4 bases from J; bases unmatched to any gene: 14. The CDR3 length is 17 residues. Germline V CDR1 and CDR2: LNHDA, SQIVND (reference sequence). Here the CDR3 reads CASTGSSGGNGYNEQFF. The CDR3 DNA follows: TGTGCCAGTACCGGGAGTAGCGGGGGCAACGGGTACAATGAGCAGTTCTTC.

As regards this clone: The junction and the germline gene differ at one end; a read error may be behind it. In the same sample, other DNA sequences code for this CDR3. The chain carries TRBV6-4 and TRBJ1-4; D ambiguous. Germline CDR1 is MRHNA and CDR2 is SNTAGT. The CDR3 sequence is 13 residues long. The DNA for the CDR3 is TGTGCCAGTAGTGGCGGGGATCATGAAAAACTGTTTTTT. Protein sequence: CASSGGDHEKLFF.

The rearrangement joins TRBV28 to TRBJ2-7; TRBD1 matches 10 bases. J was trimmed by 2 bases and V by 7 bases; bases with no gene match: 8. The CDR3 contains 15 residues. Germline V gene sequence: CDR1 MDHEN, CDR2 SYDVKM. CDR3: CASTTGQGGPYEQYF. The CDR3 bases are TGTGCCAGCACCACCGGACAGGGGGGACCCTACGAGCAGTACTTC.

This sequence joins TRBV27 and TRBJ2-1; perhaps TRBD1 as D (6 bases). The CDR3 is 15 amino acids. Trimming removed 7 bases from V and 8 bases from J, with 21 bases in between. CDR1 and CDR2 from the germline V gene are MNHEY and SMNVEV (reference sequence). CDR3 sequence: CASTLNRAAVDEQFF. As DNA, the CDR3 is TGTGCCAGCACCCTAAACAGGGCTGCGGTCGATGAGCAGTTCTTC.

V usage is TRBV4-2 and J usage is TRBJ2-3; TRBD2 matches 8 bases. Germline V gene sequence: CDR1 LGHNA, CDR2 YNFKEQ. V lost 0 bases to trimming and J lost 7 bases; unmatched junction nucleotides: 12. This CDR3 comprises 17 residues. The CDR3 DNA reads TGTGCCAGCAGCCAAGACGGGGCGGCGGGGGGAGGATATACGCAGTATTTT. Protein product: CASSQDGAAGGGYTQYF.

The chain uses TRBV6-6 and TRBJ1-1, with D perhaps matching TRBD1 (5 bases). Germline CDR1 and CDR2: MNHNY and SVGAGI (reference sequence). CDR3 length: 14 amino acids. Between the trimmed V and J ends, which lost 5 bases and 1 base, there was a span of 11 bases. The CDR3 DNA reads as TGTGCCAGCAGTCACAGGCGGGGGAACACTGAAGCTTTCTTT. Amino acid sequence: CASSHRRGNTEAFF.

V and J are TRBV2 and TRBJ2-7, with 10 bases lining up with TRBD2. The germline CDR1 and CDR2 sequences are SNHLY and FYNNEI. This CDR3 has 14 residues. V shed 6 bases, J shed 3 bases, and the junction held 5 bases outside the gene matches. CDR3 in DNA: TGTGCCAGCAGAACTCCTAGCGGGGGCTACGAGCAGTACTTC. Translated, it gives CASRTPSGGYEQYF.